This T cell receptor (beta chain) derives from a study of Ad26.COV2.S vaccination and SARS-CoV-2 variants. Study at large: The authors gave Ad26.COV2.S intramuscularly, either once or twice 56 days apart.

Treatment denoted: some 19 received Ad26.COV2.S at low or high dose, single or two shots; about five received placebo; per-sample allocation not given. Specimens were obtained on day 63 following the first vaccine or placebo injection. Participants' vaccine, an Ad26 vector, delivered Wuhan-strain SARS-CoV-2 spike. Profiling relied on immunoSEQ multiplex PCR, and the TCRdb table lists in-frame clones only, not all of them. The sample has some 320,000 clones; about 86% are singletons. V gave up 8 bases and J gave up 10 bases, with 13 bases separating them. Germline V CDR1 and CDR2: SNHLY, FYNNEI. The CDR3 consists of 11 residues.

Sample: peripheral blood, taken in a trial of Ad26.COV2.S vaccine versus placebo. J is TRBJ2-3 and V is TRBV2; a weak D match, TRBD1 (5 bases). This receptor was taken from a person aged 18-60 years who received the Ad26.COV2.S COVID-19 vaccine or a placebo. CDR3 residues: CASQGQGPQYF. For the CDR3, the DNA is TGTGCCAGCCAAGGACAAGGTCCGCAGTATTTT.